This TCR beta chain is drawn from a study of tumor-infiltrating lymphocytes in localized non-small cell lung cancer. CDR1 and CDR2 (germline): MNHEY, SVGAGI. V dropped 5 bases and J dropped 7 bases, with 14 bases sitting between them. The CDR3 is 13 amino acids. Assay: immunoSEQ multiplex PCR; the TCRdb copy retains only in-frame clones and omits some. This sample carries 20,000 to 25,000 clones, under 75% of them seen once, and the ten largest clones take around 5%. The sequence came from a human donor with non-small cell lung cancer. The chain recombines TRBV6-5 with TRBJ1-2; D may be TRBD1 (5 bases). Sequences were obtained from lung tumor tissue. The CDR3: CASSPRGVGGYTF. CDR3 coding DNA: TGTGCCAGCAGTCCACGGGGGGTGGGTGGCTACACCTTC.